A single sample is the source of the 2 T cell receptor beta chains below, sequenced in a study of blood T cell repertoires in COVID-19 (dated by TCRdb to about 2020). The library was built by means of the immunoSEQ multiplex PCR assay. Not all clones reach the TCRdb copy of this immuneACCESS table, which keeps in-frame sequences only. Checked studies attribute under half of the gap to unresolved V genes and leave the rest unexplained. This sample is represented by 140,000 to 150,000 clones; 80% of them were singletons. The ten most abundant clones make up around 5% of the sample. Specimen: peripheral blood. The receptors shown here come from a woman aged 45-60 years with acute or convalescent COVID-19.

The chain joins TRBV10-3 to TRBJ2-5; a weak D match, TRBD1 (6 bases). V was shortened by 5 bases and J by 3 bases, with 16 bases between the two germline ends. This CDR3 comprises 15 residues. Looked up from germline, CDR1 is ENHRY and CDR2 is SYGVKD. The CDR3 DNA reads TGTGCCATCAGTAGTACCGGGACATTTGAAGAGACCCAGTACTTC. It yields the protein CAISSTGTFEETQYF.

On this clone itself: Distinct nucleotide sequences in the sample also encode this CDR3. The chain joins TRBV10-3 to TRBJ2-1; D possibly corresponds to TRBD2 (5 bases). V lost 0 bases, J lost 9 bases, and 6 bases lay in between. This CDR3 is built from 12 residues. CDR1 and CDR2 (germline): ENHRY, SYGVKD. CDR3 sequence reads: CAISESEGEQFF. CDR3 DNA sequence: TGTGCCATCAGTGAGTCCGAGGGTGAGCAGTTCTTC.